The 12 T cell receptor beta chains below were found in one sample sequenced in a study of blood T cell repertoires in COVID-19. Data came from immunoSEQ multiplex PCR; TCRdb stores just in-frame clones and leaves some out. The sample holds hundreds of thousands of clones; around 88% are singletons and the top ten take around 8.7%. The sample was peripheral blood. The receptors come from a woman aged 45-65 years with acute or convalescent COVID-19.

V gene TRBV18 combines with J gene TRBJ2-2; 10 bases fit TRBD1. Germline V gives CDR1 KGHSH, CDR2 LQKENI. The CDR3 runs 17 residues. The trim removed 4 bases at V and 4 bases at J, leaving 9 bases unmatched. The CDR3 loop is CASSQVGTGVGTGELFF. CDR3 bases: TGTGCCAGCTCACAAGTCGGGACAGGGGTCGGCACCGGGGAGCTGTTTTTT.

This clone has just a few counts. This chain links TRBV3-1 (or the pseudogene TRBV3-2) with TRBJ1-6; 11 bases match TRBD1. The CDR3 extends over 16 amino acids. V dropped 4 bases and J dropped 9; count of bases not matched to a gene: 8. Germline values: CDR1 LGHDT, CDR2 YNNKEL (reference sequence). CDR3 DNA sequence: TGTGCCAGCAGCCTTGGAGGGACAGGGGGGTTTTCACCCCTCCACTTT. This encodes CASSLGGTGGFSPLHF.

J is TRBJ2-5 and V is TRBV5-5; D might be TRBD1 (6 bases). CDR1 is SGHKS and CDR2 is YYEKEE in the germline V gene (reference sequence). This CDR3 comprises 13 residues. V was cut by 0 bases and J by 5 bases, with 8 bases left in between. CDR3 residues: CASSLGGRETQYF. The CDR3, as DNA: TGTGCCAGCAGCTTGGGGGGGCGGGAGACCCAGTACTTC.

This chain links TRBV11-2 with TRBJ2-7, with a tentative D call TRBD1 (5 bases). Germline V gene lookup returns CDR1 SGHAT and CDR2 FQNNGV. The CDR3 length is 14 residues. Between the trimmed V and J ends, which lost 1 base and 5 bases, there was a span of 12 bases. Here the CDR3 reads CASSLGARVHEQYF. CDR3 bases: TGTGCCAGCAGCTTAGGGGCCAGGGTCCACGAGCAGTACTTC.

CDR3 residues: CASALGLAGFEQFF. The CDR3, as DNA: TGTGCCAGCGCTTTGGGACTAGCGGGATTTGAGCAGTTCTTC. The chain is built from TRBV6-5 and TRBJ2-1; 13 bases are shared with TRBD2. The CDR3 totals 14 residues. The germline gives CDR1 MNHEY, CDR2 SVGAGI. With 8 bases clipped from V and 9 bases from J, the junction kept 7 bases outside the gene matches.

To note about this clone: An end of the junction differs from the germline gene, which may be a read error. The CDR3 DNA follows: TGCGGGAGGGCCTTTAGTGGCCCCTCTCCGAGCGAGCAGTACTTC. Amino acids: CGRAFSGPSPSEQYF. The chain carries TRBV2 and TRBJ2-7; TRBD2 matches 8 bases. Germline CDR1 is SNHLY and CDR2 is FYNNEI. CDR3 length equals 15 residues. The full variable domain, its missing parts supplied by reference TRBV2 and TRBJ2-7, is EPEVTQTPSHQVTQMGQEVILRCVPISNHLYFYWYRQILGQKVEFLVSFYNNEISEKSEIFDDQFSVERPDGSNFTLKIRSTKLEDSAMYFCGRAFSGPSPSEQYFGPGTRLTVT.

This sequence joins TRBV6-5 and TRBJ2-5; 8 bases are a match to TRBD2. Per the germline V gene, CDR1 is MNHEY and CDR2 is SVGAGI. This CDR3 spans 14 amino acids. Unmatched junction bases numbered 4, after V lost 7 bases and J lost 0 bases. The CDR3 DNA reads TGTGCCAGCAAACTAGCGGCCTACCAAGAGACCCAGTACTTC. Translated, it gives CASKLAAYQETQYF.

The chain links TRBV7-2 to TRBJ2-7; no definite D call. This CDR3 spans 12 amino acids. V lost 3 bases to trimming and J lost 2 bases, with 5 bases between them. CDR1 and CDR2 from the germline V gene are SGHTA and FQGNSA. CDR3 in amino acids: CASSFKTYEQYF. The CDR3 coding sequence is TGTGCCAGCAGCTTTAAAACCTACGAGCAGTACTTC.

The table lists this clone with a count of one. V gene TRBV6-5 combines with J gene TRBJ2-1; 7 bases line up with TRBD2. Germline loops: CDR1 MNHEY, CDR2 SVGAGI. Trimming cost V 7 bases and J 0 bases; bases outside gene matches: 3. This CDR3 is 14 amino acids long. This chain's CDR3 is CASKTSLSYNEQFF. The CDR3 DNA sequence: TGTGCCAGCAAGACTAGCCTCTCCTACAATGAGCAGTTCTTC.

The CDR3 loop is CASSLSGYGANVLTF. The DNA of the CDR3 is TGTGCCAGCAGTTTATCCGGTTACGGGGCCAACGTCCTGACTTTC. The chain carries TRBV28 and TRBJ2-6; no firm D call. The CDR3 extends over 15 amino acids. In germline, CDR1 is MDHEN, CDR2 SYDVKM. V lost 1 base and J lost 4, with 8 bases in between.

The V call is TRBV7-2, the J call TRBJ2-5; TRBD2 aligns across 10 bases. Germline CDR1 reads SGHTA; CDR2 reads FQGNSA. The junction had 6 bases not matched to a gene; V was cut back by 7 bases and J by 4 bases. CDR3 length: 14 residues. DNA for the CDR3: TGTGCCAGCATGCTAGCGGGAGTTGTAGAGACCCAGTACTTC. As protein: CASMLAGVVETQYF.

CDR3 nucleotides: TGCAGCGTTGAACAGGGGGGCTACGAGCAGTACTTC. It encodes CSVEQGGYEQYF. This sequence joins TRBV29-1 and TRBJ2-7, with a possible D match to TRBD1 (7 bases). V was trimmed by 2 bases and J by 3 bases, leaving 8 bases between them. The CDR3 sequence is 12 residues long. Germline V CDR1 and CDR2: SQVTM, ANQGSEA.